These 11 T cell receptor beta chains came from one sample sequenced in a study of cytomegalovirus exposure and HLA in healthy donors. In the PCR, 60 Vbeta and 13 Jbeta primers were used. Sequencing used immunoSEQ multiplex PCR; TCRdb keeps in-frame clones, though not all of them. The table has about 88,000 clones, around 80% seen once. Sequencing was done on a sample of PBMCs. The receptors here all came from a man between 25 and 39 years old in good health and CMV-seronegative.

CDR3 residues: CASSPANRGFTYEQYF. The CDR3 bases are TGTGCCAGCAGCCCAGCTAACAGGGGGTTCACCTACGAGCAGTACTTC. The chain employs TRBV11-3 and TRBJ2-7; 8 bases align to TRBD1. CDR1 and CDR2 from the germline V gene are SGHNT and YENEEA. V was clipped by 5 bases and J by 2 bases; unmatched bases: 11. CDR3 size: 16 residues.

The chain links TRBV19 to TRBJ1-1; a possible D gene is TRBD1 (5 bases). Trimming removed 2 bases from V and 10 bases from J, with 20 bases in between. Germline CDR1 LNHDA, CDR2 SQIVND (reference sequence). There are 15 residues in the CDR3. The CDR3 coding sequence is TGTGCCAGTAGTATAACCCACACACACAGGAGCTCAGCTTTCTTT. Its translation: CASSITHTHRSSAFF.

The V gene is TRBV19, the J gene TRBJ1-4, with 10 bases lining up with TRBD1. The CDR3 has 15 residues. Germline V gives CDR1 LNHDA, CDR2 SQIVND (reference sequence). With 5 bases clipped from V and 6 bases from J, the junction kept 6 bases outside the gene matches. The DNA of the CDR3 is TGTGCCAGTAGTCGACGACAGGGGGCGTATGAAAAACTGTTTTTT. It codes for CASSRRQGAYEKLFF. Looking up the rest from reference TRBV19 and TRBJ1-4 gives the full variable domain: DGGITQSPKYLFRKEGQNVTLSCEQNLNHDAMYWYRQDPGQGLRLIYYSQIVNDFQKGDIAEGYSVSREKKESFPLTVTSAQKNPTAFYLCASSRRQGAYEKLFFGSGTQLSVL.

The chain has TRBV18 and TRBJ1-1, with D perhaps matching TRBD1 (6 bases). The CDR3 has 14 amino acids. The V end was cut by 0 bases, the J end by 4 bases, with 9 bases between. Germline V gene lookup returns CDR1 KGHSH and CDR2 LQKENI. CDR3 DNA: TGTGCCAGCTCACCACCACAGGGAGTCACTGAAGCTTTCTTT. Translating gives CASSPPQGVTEAFF.

By sample share, this clone is medium-sized (0.01 to 0.1%). V usage is TRBV5-6 and J usage is TRBJ1-2; unclear D gene. Trimming cost V 2 bases and J 5 bases, with 19 bases left between them. The CDR3 is 16 amino acids. Germline CDR1 SGHDT, CDR2 YYEEEE. The CDR3 loop reads CASSFKWADQNYGYTF. The CDR3 DNA sequence: TGTGCCAGCAGCTTTAAATGGGCAGACCAAAATTATGGCTACACCTTC.

This chain joins TRBV7-6 and TRBJ2-2; 9 bases agree with TRBD1. Looked up from germline, CDR1 is SGHVS and CDR2 is FNYEAQ. Unmatched junction bases numbered 7, after V lost 6 bases and J lost 2 bases. The CDR3 contains 16 residues. The CDR3 region has the DNA TGTGCCAGCAGATATAGGACAGGGGCCAACACCGGGGAGCTGTTTTTT. Its translation: CASRYRTGANTGELFF.

This clone was counted a few times. The rearrangement uses TRBV6-5 and TRBJ1-1; tentatively, D is TRBD1 (6 bases). Germline CDR1 and CDR2: MNHEY and SVGAGI. Trimming took off 8 bases at V and 6 bases at J, with 19 bases between the two ends. The length of the CDR3 is 14 residues. The CDR3 loop is CASASGTPGAEAFF. The CDR3 DNA reads TGTGCCAGCGCCTCGGGGACACCCGGAGCTGAAGCTTTCTTT.

The J gene is TRBJ1-2, the V gene TRBV7-2; 9 bases map to TRBD1. CDR1 SGHTA and CDR2 FQGNSA come from the germline V gene. With 5 bases clipped from V and 8 bases from J, the junction kept 12 bases outside the gene matches. The CDR3 consists of 15 residues. The CDR3 loop is CASSAQQGAGEGYTF. CDR3 in DNA: TGTGCCAGCAGCGCTCAACAGGGGGCGGGAGAGGGCTACACCTTC.

J is TRBJ1-1 and V is TRBV9; D gene uncertain. V shed 3 bases and J shed 6 bases, with 9 bases lying between them. Germline loops: CDR1 SGDLS, CDR2 YYNGEE. This CDR3 is built from 12 residues. The CDR3 reads CASSANGAEAFF. The CDR3 nucleotides read TGTGCCAGCAGCGCAAACGGGGCTGAAGCTTTCTTT. Looking up the rest from reference TRBV9 and TRBJ1-1 gives the full variable domain: DSGVTQTPKHLITATGQRVTLRCSPRSGDLSVYWYQQSLDQGLQFLIQYYNGEERAKGNILERFSAQQFPDLHSELNLSSLELGDSALYFCASSANGAEAFFGQGTRLTVV.

This rearrangement joins TRBV6-5 to TRBJ1-1; possible D gene TRBD1, 5 bases. Trimming took off 2 bases at V and 6 bases at J, with 10 bases between the two ends. Germline values: CDR1 MNHEY, CDR2 SVGAGI. The CDR3 runs to 13 residues. The DNA of the CDR3 is TGTGCCAGCAGTTACGGGGGGAGGGCTGAAGCTTTCTTT. The encoded protein is CASSYGGRAEAFF.

Worth noting for this clone: Germline and junction disagree at one end, which may indicate a read error. Within the sample, other DNA sequences also encode this same CDR3. The rearrangement links TRBV30 to TRBJ1-3; D uncertain. The CDR3 totals 13 residues. Per germline, CDR1 GTSNPN and CDR2 SVGIG (reference sequence). The DNA for the CDR3 is TGTGCCTGGAGGTGGCAGGCTGGAAATACCATATATTTT. Protein: CAWRWQAGNTIYF. The full variable domain, its missing parts supplied by reference TRBV30 and TRBJ1-3, is SQTIHQWPATLVQPVGSPLSLECTVEGTSNPNLYWYRQAAGRGLQLLFYSVGIGQISSEVPQNLSASRPQDRQFILSSKKLLLSDSGFYLCAWRWQAGNTIYFGEGSWLTVV.